Sequencing of this T cell receptor (beta chain) was carried out in a study of cytomegalovirus exposure and HLA in healthy donors. Whole-study findings and limits: It is likely that the observed cluster of highly shared sequence variants was a sequencing artifact.

This CDR3 is 14 amino acids long. The V gene's germline CDR1 is GTSNPN and CDR2 SVGIG (reference sequence). V dropped 5 bases and J dropped 1 base, with 14 bases sitting between them. Notes on this clone: The antigen remains undetermined.

Primers: 60 Vbeta forward and 13 Jbeta reverse. Here immunoSEQ multiplex PCR was the method, and the copy in TCRdb shows in-frame clones only, minus some. The sample includes 200,000 to 250,000 clones, about 74% of them seen just once. The chain links TRBV30 to TRBJ1-2; D is perhaps TRBD1 (5 bases). The specimen was PBMCs. The receptor was derived from a woman in her 30s in good health and CMV-seronegative. CDR3 region: CAWAPGGGNYGYTF. CDR3 DNA sequence: TGTGCCTGGGCTCCCGGGGGGGGTAACTATGGCTACACCTTC.